This TCR beta chain stems from a study of OX40 agonist ivuxolimab in advanced cancers. Looking at the study overall: The treatment was a fully human IgG2 OX40 agonist, ivuxolimab. People who had prior anti-PD-1, anti-PD-L1 or anti-CTLA-4 therapy could take part, and under 45% had some.

Germline CDR1 reads GTSNPN; CDR2 reads SVGIG (reference sequence). V lost 4 bases and J lost 4; bases outside the gene matches: 3. This CDR3 is 14 amino acids long. Some clones are missing from TCRdb's copy, which holds only in-frame ones; the method was immunoSEQ multiplex PCR. There are roughly 110,000 clones in the sample; approximately 90% occur only once, and approximately 1.3% lies in the top ten. Comment on this clone: Antigen unknown.

Whole-study findings and limits: The authors did not determine the antigen specificity of the expanded peripheral T cells. Researchers report that CD8+ T cells had, on average, more expanded clones than CD4+.

Sample: CD4+ or CD8+ T cells sorted from blood, taken in a trial of the OX40 agonist ivuxolimab. The clonotype originates from an adult with an advanced solid tumor such as melanoma, head and neck, liver or kidney cancer. The gene calls are TRBV30 and TRBJ2-3, with 12 bases matching TRBD2. CDR3 sequence reads: CAWTLAGGPDTQYF. CDR3 coding DNA: TGTGCCTGGACGCTAGCGGGAGGGCCAGATACGCAGTATTTT.